This T cell receptor (beta chain) appears in the sequencing data of a study of lymphopenia after photon versus proton radiotherapy. Germline CDR1 is MNHNS and CDR2 is SASEGT. The CDR3 is made up of 14 amino acids. V was shortened by 2 bases and J by 0 bases, with 5 bases between the two germline ends. As concerns this clone: Its antigen is as yet unknown.

The method was immunoSEQ multiplex PCR; TCRdb's version includes in-frame clones alone and lacks a portion of them. In the table there are approximately 66,000 clones, about 86% of which are singletons. Study observations and caveats: Oligoclonal CD8+ Temra expansion after nadir drove photon patients' diversity drop. Post-nadir TCR diversity decline inversely tracked overall survival among those who died.

This sample comprised peripheral blood, obtained from a patient treated with photon-based radiotherapy. The clonotype comes from a man aged 35-49 years with gastric cancer. The V gene is TRBV6-1, the J gene TRBJ1-5; the D is unclear. CDR3 sequence reads: CASSEHFSNQPQHF. The CDR3 nucleotides read TGTGCCAGCAGTGAACACTTTAGCAATCAGCCCCAGCATTTT.